Listed here are 25 T cell receptor beta chains from one sample, sequenced in a study of regulatory T cells in long-lasting Graves disease (dated by TCRdb to the early 2020s). Receptor amplification or capture employed multiplex PCR. Sequenced using an Illumina HiSeq 4000. iRepertoire HTBI primers and Arm-PCR amplification of CDR3 regions were used to construct TCR beta libraries. The public reads were quality trimmed at Q25 with fastp and then assembled into clones with MiXCR by TCRdb, keeping productive beta chains. Rows with one shared CDR3 protein collapse into an entry with the most common genes and DNA. In this sample the table shows 450,000 to 600,000 distinct CDR3 sequences, approximately 15% of which occur a single time. About 10% of the sample rests with the top ten. The time point label on this specimen signifies: newly diagnosed GD, antithyroid drugs for less than 3 months. RNA was extracted from PBMCs in TRIzol for both TCR sequencing and RNA sequencing.

These same data were also listed under a study on T cells in Graves' hyperthyroidism and ophthalmopathy.

The source material was peripheral blood mononuclear cells (PBMCs), sampled at new diagnosis, from a patient treated with antithyroid drugs. These receptors originate from a man under 40 with Graves disease. Donor details come from another sample of the same person, matched by shared clones.

This clonotype showed up many times. This chain uses TRBV20-1 with TRBJ2-7, with 9 bases aligning to TRBD2. Looked up from germline, CDR1 is DFQATT and CDR2 is SNEGSKA (reference sequence). V dropped 6 bases and J dropped 0; count of bases not matched to a gene: 6. This CDR3 region has 14 residues. CDR3 nucleotide sequence: TGCAGTGCGCCCGCGGGAGGGCCCTCCTACGAGCAGTACTTC. It translates to CSAPAGGPSYEQYF.

The V call is TRBV19, the J call TRBJ2-3; D unresolved. The CDR3 has 13 amino acids. Trimming pared 7 bases from V and 4 bases from J, leaving 12 bases between. The germline CDR1 and CDR2 sequences are LNHDA and SQIVND (reference sequence). The CDR3 reads CASTGGWADTQYF. In DNA, the CDR3 is TGTGCCAGTACCGGTGGTTGGGCAGATACGCAGTATTTT.

This clonotype has at least ten counts. The chain combines TRBV12-3 or TRBV12-4 with TRBJ2-7; D remains unclear. Trimming stripped 2 bases from V and 5 bases from J, with 7 bases between. This CDR3 region has 12 residues. In DNA, the CDR3 is TGTGCCAGCAGTTTAATGGTAGACGAGCAGTACTTC. This translates into CASSLMVDEQYF.

This clonotype was counted many times. The chain combines TRBV5-1 with TRBJ2-2; D call uncertain. Between the trimmed V and J ends, which lost 1 base and 5 bases, there was a span of 6 bases. Germline loops: CDR1 SGHRS, CDR2 YFSETQ. CDR3 length: 13 residues. The CDR3 is CASSLSTTGELFF. CDR3 sequence (DNA): TGCGCCAGCAGCTTGTCTACTACCGGGGAGCTGTTTTTT.

Points on this clonotype: At one boundary the junction diverges from the germline segment, which might be a read error. The chain links TRBV9 to TRBJ2-3; 7 positions match TRBD1. This CDR3 has 14 residues. The germline gives CDR1 SGDLS, CDR2 YYNGEE. CDR3 region: CASGVASGGNTQYF. The CDR3 region has the DNA TGTGCCAGCGGCGTAGCTTCAGGGGGAAATACGCAGTATTTT.

V gene TRBV19 combines with J gene TRBJ2-7; maybe TRBD1 (5 bases). CDR1 and CDR2 (germline): LNHDA, SQIVND (reference sequence). The CDR3 loop spans 16 amino acids. The V end lost 1 base, the J end lost 4 bases, and 17 bases lay between the germline ends. The CDR3 coding sequence is TGTGCCAGTAGTATAGCCGACAGCGCTCCCTGGTACGAGCAGTACTTC. Translating gives CASSIADSAPWYEQYF. Full variable domain (outside the CDR3, taken from reference TRBV19 and TRBJ2-7): DGGITQSPKYLFRKEGQNVTLSCEQNLNHDAMYWYRQDPGQGLRLIYYSQIVNDFQKGDIAEGYSVSREKKESFPLTVTSAQKNPTAFYLCASSIADSAPWYEQYFGPGTRLTVT.

This clonotype was recorded many times. The V and J genes are TRBV11-2 and TRBJ2-1, with D possibly matching TRBD1 (6 bases). CDR1 is SGHAT and CDR2 is FQNNGV in the germline V gene. The CDR3 is made up of 17 amino acids. The germline V and J ends were trimmed by 1 base and 2 bases, with 15 bases remaining between them. CDR3 nucleotides: TGTGCCAGCAGCTTAGGGGTCCAGGGGACCCCCTACAATGAGCAGTTCTTC. This encodes CASSLGVQGTPYNEQFF.

The sample holds many counts of this clonotype. The gene calls are TRBV7-9 and TRBJ2-1; D may be TRBD1 (5 bases). The CDR3 covers 14 residues. V lost 2 bases, J lost 5 bases, and 10 bases lay in between. Looked up from germline, CDR1 is SEHNR and CDR2 is FQNEAQ (reference sequence). CDR3 residues: CASSLQGANNEQFF. CDR3 nucleotides: TGTGCCAGCAGCTTACAAGGGGCTAACAATGAGCAGTTCTTC.

This clonotype has ten or more counts. This rearrangement joins TRBV27 to TRBJ1-2; 7 nucleotides line up with TRBD1. The germline CDR1 and CDR2 sequences are MNHEY and SMNVEV (reference sequence). V trimming: 7 bases; J trimming: 3 bases; junction bases outside the gene matches: 5. The CDR3 contains 13 residues. The CDR3 nucleotides are TGTGCCAGCACCAGGGACAGCTACTATGGCTACACCTTC. Protein: CASTRDSYYGYTF.

This clonotype has more than one count but fewer than ten. A single base separates this from a much larger clone, so it may be a read error. V is TRBV2 and J is TRBJ2-1; 9 nucleotides line up with TRBD2. The germline gives CDR1 SNHLY, CDR2 FYNNEI. The CDR3 totals 13 residues. Here the CDR3 DNA reads TGTGCCAGCCAACTAGCGGGTCTCAATGAGCAGTCCTTC. Protein product: CASQLAGLNEQSF.

The chain links TRBV6-2 or TRBV6-3 to TRBJ2-7, with D uncertain. From germline, CDR1 is MNHEY and CDR2 SVGEGT. With 2 bases removed from V and 2 bases from J, the gap between germline ends came to 7 bases. This CDR3 has 13 amino acids. DNA of the CDR3: TGTGCCAGCAGTTACGGCAAGACCTACGAGCAGTACTTC. Translated, it gives CASSYGKTYEQYF.

J is TRBJ2-3 and V is TRBV20-1; 10 bases map to TRBD2. The CDR3 is 15 residues long. CDR1 and CDR2 from the germline V gene are DFQATT and SNEGSKA (reference sequence). The V segment lost 6 bases and the J segment 3 bases; nucleotides outside the gene matches: 9. This chain's CDR3 is CSADPGLAETDTQYF. CDR3 coding DNA: TGCAGTGCCGACCCAGGACTAGCGGAGACAGATACGCAGTATTTT.

This rearrangement joins TRBV20-1 to TRBJ2-3; D might be TRBD1 or TRBD2, each matching 5 bases. The CDR3 length is 14 residues. Per germline, CDR1 DFQATT and CDR2 SNEGSKA (reference sequence). In DNA form, the CDR3 reads TGCAGCATACTCGCCCGGGACCGAACAGATACGCAGTATTTT. This gives the protein CSILARDRTDTQYF.

This clonotype was counted at least ten times. The chain combines TRBV20-1 with TRBJ2-7; perhaps D is TRBD1 or TRBD2 (5 bases each). Germline CDR1 is DFQATT and CDR2 is SNEGSKA (reference sequence). V lost 5 bases and J lost 4, with 12 bases in between. The CDR3 totals 12 residues. This CDR3 is CSAYRDHYEQYF. The CDR3 DNA reads TGCAGTGCTTACCGGGACCATTACGAGCAGTACTTC.

The chain employs TRBV5-4 and TRBJ1-1; D is undetermined. The CDR3 spans 13 residues. Germline V CDR1 and CDR2: SGHNT, YYREEE (reference sequence). Trimming pared 3 bases from V and 3 bases from J, leaving 9 bases between. CDR3 in amino acids: CASSYRADTEAFF. In DNA form, the CDR3 reads TGTGCCAGCAGCTACCGTGCCGACACTGAAGCTTTCTTT.

This clonotype was counted only a few times. The V and J genes are TRBV5-1 and TRBJ2-6; D might be TRBD1 (6 bases). Deletions cut 2 bases from V and 3 bases from J, with 12 bases between. Per the germline V gene, CDR1 is SGHRS and CDR2 is YFSETQ. The CDR3 spans 16 residues. The CDR3: CASSFQSGVGANVLTF. CDR3 nucleotides: TGCGCCAGCAGCTTTCAGTCAGGGGTTGGGGCCAACGTCCTGACTTTC.

This clonotype was detected a few times. The chain couples TRBV30 to TRBJ2-7, with 9 bases matching TRBD2. CDR1 and CDR2 from the germline V gene are GTSNPN and SVGIG (reference sequence). V shed 4 bases, J shed 7 bases, and the junction held 8 bases outside the gene matches. The CDR3 covers 13 residues. The CDR3 nucleotides are TGTGCCTGGAAAAGAAGCGGGAGGAGGGAGCAGTACTTC. Encoded protein: CAWKRSGRREQYF.

This clonotype was picked up a small number of times. V gene TRBV12-3 or TRBV12-4 combines with J gene TRBJ2-3; 8 nucleotides align to TRBD1. V lost 6 bases to trimming and J lost 6 bases; unmatched junction nucleotides: 8. The CDR3 totals 14 residues. CDR3 sequence: CASRDRVMRDTQYF. CDR3 DNA sequence: TGTGCCAGCAGGGACAGGGTTATGAGGGATACGCAGTATTTT.

This clonotype was detected many times. The V call is TRBV20-1, the J call TRBJ1-5; D remains ambiguous. V shed 6 bases and J shed 0 bases, with 9 bases lying between them. The CDR3 sequence is 13 residues long. The germline gives CDR1 DFQATT, CDR2 SNEGSKA (reference sequence). CDR3 sequence reads: CSARTDSNQPQHF. In DNA, the CDR3 is TGCAGTGCCAGGACGGATAGCAATCAGCCCCAGCATTTT.

This clonotype was recorded at least ten times. The chain links TRBV6-1 to TRBJ2-3, with TRBD1 matching over 7 bases. Germline trimming cut 3 bases from V and 1 base from J; bases unmatched to any gene: 7. Germline V CDR1 and CDR2: MNHNS, SASEGT. CDR3 length equals 16 residues. DNA for the CDR3: TGTGCCAGCAGTGACTTAGGGGGCTGGGGCACAGATACGCAGTATTTT. Translating it yields CASSDLGGWGTDTQYF.

This clonotype was found many times. The chain combines TRBV18 with TRBJ2-1; D possibly matches TRBD1 or TRBD2 (5 bases each). The CDR3 runs to 13 residues. Germline CDR1 is KGHSH and CDR2 is LQKENI. The germline V and J ends were trimmed by 4 bases and 8 bases, with 12 bases remaining between them. The CDR3 sequence: CASSQNRDDEQFF. CDR3 coding DNA: TGTGCCAGCTCACAAAACCGGGACGATGAGCAGTTCTTC. Looking up the rest from reference TRBV18 and TRBJ2-1 gives the full variable domain: NAGVMQNPRHLVRRRGQEARLRCSPMKGHSHVYWYRQLPEEGLKFMVYLQKENIIDESGMPKERFSAEFPKEGPSILRIQQVVRGDSAAYFCASSQNRDDEQFFGPGTRLTVL.

This clonotype was found many times. V and J are TRBV20-1 and TRBJ2-2; 7 nucleotides align to TRBD1. V was clipped by 0 bases and J by 3 bases; unmatched bases: 10. CDR3 length equals 17 residues. Germline CDR1 is DFQATT and CDR2 is SNEGSKA (reference sequence). CDR3: CSARDQARGPDTGELFF. CDR3 bases: TGCAGTGCTAGAGATCAGGCGAGGGGGCCCGACACCGGGGAGCTGTTTTTT.

This clonotype has just a few counts. The chain uses TRBV5-1 and TRBJ2-1; 9 positions agree with TRBD1. V trimming: 5 bases; J trimming: 6 bases; junction bases outside the gene matches: 12. The CDR3 extends over 16 amino acids. Looked up from germline, CDR1 is SGHRS and CDR2 is YFSETQ. Here the CDR3 reads CASSKEQGARSNEQFF. The CDR3 coding sequence is TGCGCCAGCAGTAAAGAACAGGGGGCGCGGTCCAATGAGCAGTTCTTC.

This clonotype was counted many times. The J gene is TRBJ2-1, the V gene TRBV5-5; unclear D gene. Near its end, the DNA agrees better with TRBJ2-5, so the J call may be wrong. The CDR3 has 12 residues. In germline, CDR1 is SGHKS, CDR2 YYEKEE (reference sequence). The CDR3, as DNA: TGTGCCAGCAGCAGGGACCAAGAGACCCAGTACTTC. This gives the protein CASSRDQETQYF.

V and J are TRBV12-3 or TRBV12-4 and TRBJ2-1; 11 nucleotides align to TRBD1. Losses at the gene ends were 6 bases for V and 5 bases for J; bases not matched to a gene: 3. The CDR3 extends over 14 amino acids. The DNA of the CDR3 is TGTGCCAGCAGGGACAGGGGGCTTAACAATGAGCAGTTCTTC. Amino acid sequence: CASRDRGLNNEQFF.